These 9 T cell receptor beta chains were sequenced from one sample in a study of cytomegalovirus exposure and HLA in healthy donors. The PCR contained 60 Vbeta and 13 Jbeta primers. Assay: immunoSEQ multiplex PCR; the TCRdb copy retains only in-frame clones and omits some. The sample has more than 150,000 clones, more than 70% seen once; the top ten hold 0.38%. The sample was PBMCs. The receptor source for this set is a boy aged 2 to 10 in good health and CMV-seronegative.

The chain joins TRBV9 to TRBJ2-2, with 10 bases fitting TRBD2. CDR3 length equals 16 residues. Losses at the gene ends were 3 bases for V and 4 bases for J; bases not matched to a gene: 6. Germline V gives CDR1 SGDLS, CDR2 YYNGEE. CDR3 nucleotides: TGTGCCAGCAGCGGTCTAGCGGGAGTTGGCACCGGGGAGCTGTTTTTT. As protein: CASSGLAGVGTGELFF.

CDR3 loop: CASSLKELADYYNEQFF. The CDR3 nucleotides are TGTGCCAGCAGCCTCAAAGAACTAGCGGATTACTACAATGAGCAGTTCTTC. The chain combines TRBV7-8 with TRBJ2-1; the match to TRBD2 covers 8 bases. There are 17 residues in the CDR3. With V trimmed by 5 bases and J by 3 bases, 12 bases remained unmatched. Germline V CDR1 and CDR2: SGHVS, FQNEAQ.

The gene calls are TRBV10-3 and TRBJ2-7; TRBD2 is a possible D gene (6 bases). Germline loops: CDR1 ENHRY, CDR2 SYGVKD. This CDR3 has 17 amino acids. V was cut by 4 bases and J by 0 bases, with 19 bases left in between. CDR3 bases: TGTGCCATCAGTGTGTTGAGGCGGGAAAGGGGCTCCTACGAGCAGTACTTC. Translated, it gives CAISVLRRERGSYEQYF.

CDR3 DNA: TGTGCCTGGAGTGTGAGGGTTGGGTACGAGCAGTACTTC. It is translated as CAWSVRVGYEQYF. The chain combines TRBV30 with TRBJ2-7; a weak D match, TRBD2 (5 bases). V was clipped by 0 bases and J by 4 bases, with 10 bases between them. The CDR3 consists of 13 residues. Per the germline V gene, CDR1 is GTSNPN and CDR2 is SVGIG (reference sequence).

The V call is TRBV14, the J call TRBJ2-7, with 7 nucleotides matching TRBD1. V dropped 1 base and J dropped 3; count of bases not matched to a gene: 9. This CDR3 has 16 residues. Germline assignment: CDR1 SGHDN and CDR2 FVKESK. The CDR3 sequence is CASSQGFPRGIYEQYF. CDR3 nucleotides: TGTGCCAGCAGCCAAGGTTTTCCCAGGGGGATCTACGAGCAGTACTTC.

The chain employs TRBV13 and TRBJ1-1; D is perhaps TRBD1 (6 bases). The germline gives CDR1 PRHDT, CDR2 FYEKMQ (reference sequence). V lost 5 bases to trimming and J lost 4 bases, with 14 bases between them. The length of the CDR3 is 14 residues. The DNA of the CDR3 is TGTGCCAGCAGCCCTTCAGGGGCCCCCACTGAAGCTTTCTTT. It is translated as CASSPSGAPTEAFF.

The rearrangement joins TRBV6-5 to TRBJ1-4; D not resolved. Trimming stripped 2 bases from V and 3 bases from J, with 10 bases between. Germline assignment: CDR1 MNHEY and CDR2 SVGAGI. The CDR3 contains 15 residues. In DNA, the CDR3 is TGTGCCAGCAGTTACCCGGGTAGGTCTAATGAAAAACTGTTTTTT. Amino acids: CASSYPGRSNEKLFF.

The V and J genes are TRBV19 and TRBJ2-5, with D perhaps TRBD1 (6 bases). CDR1 is LNHDA, CDR2 SQIVND, per germline (reference sequence). This CDR3 comprises 16 residues. The V gene lost 4 bases and the J gene lost 5 bases, with 20 bases spanning the gap. CDR3 DNA sequence: TGTGCCAGTAGTAGTGGTCTTGGGGGCCGGATGGAGACCCAGTACTTC. Amino acid sequence: CASSSGLGGRMETQYF.

V is TRBV28 and J is TRBJ1-5; no clear D gene. V lost 3 bases and J lost 7, with 10 bases in between. Germline CDR1 and CDR2: MDHEN and SYDVKM. The CDR3 has 13 amino acids. The CDR3 is CASSFPDGQPQHF. CDR3 sequence (DNA): TGTGCCAGCAGTTTCCCCGACGGGCAGCCCCAGCATTTT.